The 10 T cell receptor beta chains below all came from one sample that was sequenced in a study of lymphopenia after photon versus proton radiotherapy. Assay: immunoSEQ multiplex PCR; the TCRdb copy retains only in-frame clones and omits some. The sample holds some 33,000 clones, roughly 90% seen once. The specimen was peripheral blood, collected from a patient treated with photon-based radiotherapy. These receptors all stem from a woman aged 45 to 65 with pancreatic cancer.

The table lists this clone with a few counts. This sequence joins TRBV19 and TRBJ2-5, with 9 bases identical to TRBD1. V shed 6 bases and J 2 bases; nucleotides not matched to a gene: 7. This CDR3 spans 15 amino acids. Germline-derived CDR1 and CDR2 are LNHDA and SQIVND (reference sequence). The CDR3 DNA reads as TGTGCCAGTAGCCTTAACAGGGGGCGTCAAGAGACCCAGTACTTC. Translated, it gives CASSLNRGRQETQYF.

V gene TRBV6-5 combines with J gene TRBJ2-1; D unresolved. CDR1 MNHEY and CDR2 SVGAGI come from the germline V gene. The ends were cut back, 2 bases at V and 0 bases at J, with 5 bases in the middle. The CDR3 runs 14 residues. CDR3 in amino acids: CASSYQYSYNEQFF. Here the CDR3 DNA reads TGTGCCAGCAGTTACCAGTACTCCTACAATGAGCAGTTCTTC.

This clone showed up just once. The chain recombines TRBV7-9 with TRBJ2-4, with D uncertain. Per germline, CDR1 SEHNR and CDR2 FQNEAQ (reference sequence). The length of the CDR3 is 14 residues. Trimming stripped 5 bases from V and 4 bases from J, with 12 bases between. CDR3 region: CASSRPLPKNIQYF. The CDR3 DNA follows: TGTGCCAGCAGCCGACCCCTGCCTAAAAACATTCAGTACTTC.

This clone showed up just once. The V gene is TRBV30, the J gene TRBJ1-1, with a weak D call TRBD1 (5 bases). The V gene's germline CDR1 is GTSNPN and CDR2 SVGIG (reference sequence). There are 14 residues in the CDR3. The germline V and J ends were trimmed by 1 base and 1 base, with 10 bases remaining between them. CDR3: CAWSAYQGNTEAFF. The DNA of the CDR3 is TGTGCCTGGAGTGCTTATCAGGGGAACACTGAAGCTTTCTTT.

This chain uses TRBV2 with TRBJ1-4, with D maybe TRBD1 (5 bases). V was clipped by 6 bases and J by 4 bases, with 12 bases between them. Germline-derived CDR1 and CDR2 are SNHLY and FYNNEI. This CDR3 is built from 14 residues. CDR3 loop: CASSGDSGNEKLFF. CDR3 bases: TGTGCCAGCAGCGGAGACAGCGGTAATGAAAAACTGTTTTTT.

The DNA of the CDR3 is TGTGCCATGCCTGCCTACGAGCAGTACTTC. It translates to CAMPAYEQYF. This chain connects TRBV10-3 to TRBJ2-7; D is unresolved. The CDR3 runs to 10 residues. V dropped 9 bases and J dropped 2 bases, with 5 bases sitting between them. Germline-derived CDR1 and CDR2 are ENHRY and SYGVKD.

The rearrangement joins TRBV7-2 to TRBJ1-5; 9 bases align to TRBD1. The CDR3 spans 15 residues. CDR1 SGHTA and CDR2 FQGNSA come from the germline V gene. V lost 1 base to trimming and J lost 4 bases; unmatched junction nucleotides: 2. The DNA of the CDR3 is TGTGCCAGCAGCTTAGTGACAGGGGGAAATCAGCCCCAGCATTTT. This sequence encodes CASSLVTGGNQPQHF. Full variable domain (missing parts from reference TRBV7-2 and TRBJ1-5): GAGVSQSPSNKVTEKGKDVELRCDPISGHTALYWYRQSLGQGLEFLIYFQGNSAPDKSGLPSDRFSAERTGGSVSTLTIQRTQQEDSAVYLCASSLVTGGNQPQHFGDGTRLSIL.

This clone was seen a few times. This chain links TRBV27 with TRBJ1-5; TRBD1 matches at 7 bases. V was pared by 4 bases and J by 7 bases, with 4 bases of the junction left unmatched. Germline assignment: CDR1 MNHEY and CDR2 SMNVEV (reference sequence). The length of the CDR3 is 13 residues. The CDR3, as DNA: TGTGCCAGCAGTTACAGGGGCGGACAGCCCCAGCATTTT. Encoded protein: CASSYRGGQPQHF.

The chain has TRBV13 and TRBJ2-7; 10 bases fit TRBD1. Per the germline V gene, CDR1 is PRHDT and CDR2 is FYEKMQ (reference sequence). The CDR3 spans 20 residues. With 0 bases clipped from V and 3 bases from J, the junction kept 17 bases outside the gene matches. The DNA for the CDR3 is TGTGCCAGCAGCTTAGGCGATCGACAGGGGGCAAGGGGTTTTCGCTACGAGCAGTACTTC. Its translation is CASSLGDRQGARGFRYEQYF.

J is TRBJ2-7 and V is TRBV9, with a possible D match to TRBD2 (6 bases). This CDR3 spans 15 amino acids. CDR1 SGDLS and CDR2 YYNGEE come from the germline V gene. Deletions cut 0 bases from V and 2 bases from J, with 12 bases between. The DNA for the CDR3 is TGTGCCAGCAGCGTAGGTGGTAGCGGTACCTACGAGCAGTACTTC. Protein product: CASSVGGSGTYEQYF.